These T cell receptor beta chains were read from a single sample in a study of blood T cells in healthy people across ages. Using its own MiXCR run on the 5' RACE reads, TCRdb lists one record per CDR3 protein. In the table there are roughly 1 million distinct CDR3 sequences, about 23% of which are singletons. The same specimen was also included in a second study, on T cells of mothers and their children.

Sequencing was done on a sample of blood. The receptor set was obtained from a girl aged 2 to 10 in good health. Both conserved end residues are part of each CDR3. Each record gives: V gene, CDR3 protein.

>TRBV7-2
CASSLVSSGGSRETQYF
>TRBV7-9
CASSPILDAGEGYTF
>TRBV7-9
CASSPRTGNIDEQFF
>TRBV5-1
CASSLATSGSSYNEQFF
>TRBV9
CASSPPPGAGGWDTQYF
>TRBV5-6
CASSLAGWKGAFF
>TRBV5-1
CASSLVGGRTYEQYF
>TRBV2
CASMAEANQPQHF
>TRBV29-1
CSAGSGHEQYF
>TRBV6-2/TRBV6-3
CASSNTGVQPQHF
>TRBV7-2
CASSLFFSSGATYEQYF
>TRBV19
CASIPTGGYAGELFF
>TRBV5-1
CASSPGRLLDEQYF
>TRBV20-1
CSARGRLADVLYNEQFF
>TRBV24-1
CATSDPGGSNEQFF
>TRBV10-3
CAISPDSQETQYF
>TRBV9
CASSPTTGTVNEQFF
>TRBV13
CASSLAGGTQYF
>TRBV4-1
CASSQPGNDDTQYF
>TRBV12-3/TRBV12-4
CASTSTGGAGETQYF
>TRBV10-2
CASSGKDGTGGWETQYF
>TRBV7-3
CASSLTSLGGGHTDTQYF
>TRBV11-2
CASSLDPSNPYEQYF
>TRBV13
CASSLGTGLAKNIQYF
>TRBV2
CARTGTDDYGYTF
>TRBV29-1
CSARLAGGDDEQFF
>TRBV6-5
CASSYSPPKFSGEVALVNNEQFF
>TRBV12-3/TRBV12-4
CASSNKQYQETQYF
>TRBV29-1
CSGGQGPTSWINEQFF
>TRBV2
CASTGIGETQYF
>TRBV20-1
CSARDTGIEQFF
>TRBV6-6
CASSYSERPETQYF
>TRBV29-1
CSVEPRQGALEETQYF
>TRBV3-1
CASSYPSSYNEQFF
>TRBV9
CASSVSGRDYHNEQFF
>TRBV28
CASSFRPGQGVNTEAFF
>TRBV29-1
CSVWEENTEAFF
>TRBV29-1
CSVVAEKLFF
>TRBV6-6
CASSYRETEQFF
>TRBV12-3/TRBV12-4
CASTKGQTISGNTIYF